The 22 T cell receptor beta chains presented below share a single source sample, sequenced in a study of T cell repertoires in cytomegalovirus infection. Their antigens remain unidentified. TCRdb re-derived calls from the reads in MiXCR, one entry per CDR3 protein. Among some 270,000 distinct CDR3 sequences listed, around 20% were seen once. This material consisted of cultured PBMCs, taken from culture after CMV antigen stimulation. The receptors here all came from a human donor in good health (CMV status not recorded). Some clones in this sample may be carry-over from other donors' samples.

This clonotype was counted a few times. The V call is TRBV4-3, the J call TRBJ2-3; a possible D gene is TRBD2 (5 bases). Looked up from germline, CDR1 is LGHNA and CDR2 is YSLEER. The CDR3 runs 14 residues. V lost 2 bases, J lost 6 bases, and 12 bases lay in between. The CDR3 coding sequence is TGCGCCAGCAGCCAAACGGGAATGGATGATACGCAGTATTTT. This codes for CASSQTGMDDTQYF.

This chain connects TRBV19 to TRBJ1-2; no clear D gene. Trimming removed 5 bases at V and 2 bases at J, with 12 bases between. The CDR3 runs 14 residues. CDR1 is LNHDA, CDR2 SQIVND, per germline (reference sequence). CDR3 coding DNA: TGTGCCAGTAGTTTGGAGTTTGGCAACTATGGCTACACCTTC. It yields the protein CASSLEFGNYGYTF.

This clonotype showed up just a few times. The chain recombines TRBV20-1 with TRBJ1-6; no reliable D call. The germline V gene has CDR1 DFQATT and CDR2 SNEGSKA (reference sequence). This CDR3 comprises 13 residues. Trimming stripped 0 bases from V and 12 bases from J, with 12 bases between. CDR3 nucleotide sequence: TGCAGTGCTAGAGATTCGGGTATGGGACCCCTCCACTTT. It yields the protein CSARDSGMGPLHF.

The rearrangement links TRBV4-2 to TRBJ2-5; 10 bases fit TRBD2. The CDR3 loop spans 16 amino acids. Germline values: CDR1 LGHNA, CDR2 YNFKEQ. The V gene end was trimmed by 4 bases and the J gene end by 2 bases; junction bases not matched to a gene: 7. For the CDR3, the DNA is TGTGCCAGCAGCCGAGGGACTAGCGAGAAGCAAGAGACCCAGTACTTC. Its protein is CASSRGTSEKQETQYF.

There are a few counts of this clonotype. The V call is TRBV5-3, the J call TRBJ2-2, with 7 positions matching TRBD1. Being an ORF, TRBV5-3 has a function that is uncertain. The CDR3 runs 17 residues. The ends lost 1 base at V and 0 bases at J; junction bases unmatched: 6. The DNA for the CDR3 is TGTGCCAGAAGCTTGCGGAGACAGGGCGCGAACACCGGGGAGCTGTTTTTT. Residues: CARSLRRQGANTGELFF.

The table lists this clonotype with a few counts. V gene TRBV6-2 or TRBV6-3 combines with J gene TRBJ2-3; no definite D call. The germline V gene encodes CDR1 MNHEY and CDR2 SVGEGT. Between the trimmed V and J ends, which lost 8 bases and 0 bases, there was a span of 15 bases. There are 15 residues in the CDR3. The CDR3 loop is CASGPWTTSTDTQYF. The CDR3 bases are TGTGCCAGCGGGCCCTGGACGACTAGCACAGATACGCAGTATTTT.

The CDR3 nucleotides are TGTGCCAGCTCACCACCGAGCAGAGTCGGCAATGAGCAGTTCTTC. This gives the protein CASSPPSRVGNEQFF. J is TRBJ2-1 and V is TRBV18; unclear D gene. The germline CDR1 and CDR2 sequences are KGHSH and LQKENI. Trimming took 0 bases from V and 6 from J, leaving 12 bases between them. This CDR3 spans 15 amino acids.

In its sample, this clonotype was seen a few times. This chain joins TRBV6-2 or TRBV6-3 and TRBJ2-5; 13 bases align to TRBD2. Germline CDR1 MNHEY, CDR2 SVGEGT. This CDR3 has 18 residues. Germline trimming cut 7 bases from V and 2 bases from J; bases unmatched to any gene: 13. CDR3 DNA: TGTGCCAGCACTAGACTAGCGGGAGGCCCTGAAGAGCAAGAGACCCAGTACTTC. As protein: CASTRLAGGPEEQETQYF.

This clonotype was seen at least ten times. This chain connects TRBV7-9 to TRBJ1-2, with TRBD1 identical over 10 bases. Germline loops: CDR1 SEHNR, CDR2 FQNEAQ (reference sequence). With V trimmed by 3 bases and J by 7 bases, 5 bases remained unmatched. This CDR3 has 14 residues. The CDR3 DNA reads as TGTGCCAGCAGCTTTGGACAGGGGGTTTCTGGCTACACCTTC. Translated: CASSFGQGVSGYTF.

The V call is TRBV12-3 or TRBV12-4, the J call TRBJ2-2, with a possible D match to TRBD1 (7 bases). Trimming removed 6 bases from V and 4 bases from J, with 18 bases in between. The CDR3 runs 16 residues. The CDR3 protein is CASSKQGRLSTGELFF. CDR3 DNA: TGTGCCAGCAGCAAACAGGGGAGGCTTAGCACCGGGGAGCTGTTTTTT.

Here the CDR3 DNA reads TGTGCCAGCAGCAGGGACTCCCCTCTCTACGAGCAGTACTTC. This encodes CASSRDSPLYEQYF. The chain recombines TRBV5-6 with TRBJ2-7; perhaps TRBD2 as D (6 bases). This CDR3 comprises 14 residues. V lost 4 bases and J lost 3, with 14 bases in between. The germline CDR1 and CDR2 sequences are SGHDT and YYEEEE.

This clonotype occurred a few times. The chain links TRBV10-3 to TRBJ2-3, with D unresolved. V shed 10 bases and J shed 5 bases, with 22 bases lying between them. The CDR3 has 15 residues. Per germline, CDR1 ENHRY and CDR2 SYGVKD. Here the CDR3 reads CATTRRLEFEDTQYF. In DNA, the CDR3 is TGTGCCACAACCAGAAGGCTCGAATTTGAAGATACGCAGTATTTT.

This clonotype was detected a few times. The V gene is TRBV5-6, the J gene TRBJ2-2; 12 bases align to TRBD2. CDR1 SGHDT and CDR2 YYEEEE come from the germline V gene. The trim removed 1 base at V and 6 bases at J, leaving 4 bases unmatched. The CDR3 length is 16 residues. The CDR3 coding sequence is TGTGCCAGCAGCTTGTTGACTAGCGGGAGACCCGGGGAGCTGTTTTTT. It encodes CASSLLTSGRPGELFF.

This chain connects TRBV20-1 to TRBJ1-2, with 11 bases lining up with TRBD1. V shed 5 bases and J 7 bases; nucleotides not matched to a gene: 12. The CDR3 runs to 15 residues. The V gene's germline CDR1 is DFQATT and CDR2 SNEGSKA (reference sequence). The CDR3 loop is CSADVTGQGAAGYTF. In DNA, the CDR3 is TGCAGTGCTGACGTAACCGGACAGGGGGCGGCTGGCTACACCTTC.

The table lists this clonotype with many counts. This sequence joins TRBV7-9 and TRBJ2-1; tentatively, D is TRBD2 (5 bases). CDR1 and CDR2 from the germline V gene are SEHNR and FQNEAQ (reference sequence). This CDR3 contains 15 residues. Trimming took off 5 bases at V and 2 bases at J, with 13 bases between the two ends. The CDR3 coding sequence is TGTGCCAGCAGCCCCCCTCCGGGAACCTACAATGAGCAGTTCTTC. It specifies CASSPPPGTYNEQFF.

Of note for this clonotype: One junction end does not reproduce the germline sequence, and a read error may be involved. V gene TRBV28 combines with J gene TRBJ2-7; D is ambiguous. CDR3 length equals 15 residues. Looked up from germline, CDR1 is MDHEN and CDR2 is SYDVKM. As DNA, the CDR3 is TGTGCCAGCAGTCAAAGCGTTGGGGTGTCCTGCGAGCAGTACTTC. Encoded protein: CASSQSVGVSCEQYF.

This clonotype came up a few times. The chain joins TRBV5-1 to TRBJ2-3, with D perhaps matching TRBD2 (5 bases). Between the trimmed V and J ends, which lost 3 bases and 0 bases, there was a span of 8 bases. This CDR3 comprises 14 residues. Germline V CDR1 and CDR2: SGHRS, YFSETQ. The DNA of the CDR3 is TGCGCCAGCAGCTCCGGGGATAGCACAGATACGCAGTATTTT. Translating gives CASSSGDSTDTQYF. Full variable domain (remainder filled in from reference TRBV5-1 and TRBJ2-3): KAGVTQTPRYLIKTRGQQVTLSCSPISGHRSVSWYQQTPGQGLQFLFEYFSETQRNKGNFPGRFSGRQFSNSRSEMNVSTLELGDSALYLCASSSGDSTDTQYFGPGTRLTVL.

V and J are TRBV13 and TRBJ2-1; D tentatively reads TRBD1 or TRBD2 (5 bases each). Trimming shortened V by 6 bases and J by 6 bases, and 18 bases separated the two germline ends. Per germline, CDR1 PRHDT and CDR2 FYEKMQ (reference sequence). The CDR3 sequence is 15 residues long. Here the CDR3 reads CASRDSSGAVNEQFF. The DNA for the CDR3 is TGTGCCAGCAGGGACTCCTCTGGGGCCGTCAATGAGCAGTTCTTC.

This clonotype was seen many times. The J gene is TRBJ2-4, the V gene TRBV7-2, with 13 bases that match TRBD2. Unmatched junction bases numbered 4, after V lost 5 bases and J lost 6 bases. Germline V lookup: CDR1 SGHTA, CDR2 FQGNSA. This CDR3 has 15 amino acids. As DNA, the CDR3 is TGTGCCAGCAGCCCTCGGACTAGCGGGGGAAACATTCAGTACTTC. Protein product: CASSPRTSGGNIQYF.

Concerning this clonotype: One end of the junction is discordant with germline, which a read error may explain. The chain recombines TRBV19 with TRBJ2-1, with D uncertain. The CDR3 is 14 residues long. Germline assignment: CDR1 LNHDA and CDR2 SQIVND (reference sequence). The chain's CDR3 is CASSHYEVWDERFF. The CDR3 DNA reads TGTGCCAGTTCTCACTATGAGGTGTGGGATGAGCGGTTCTTC.

The genes are TRBV7-2 and TRBJ2-2; 10 positions agree with TRBD2. Germline V lookup: CDR1 SGHTA, CDR2 FQGNSA. V gave up 1 base and J gave up 5 bases; unmatched junction bases: 28. CDR3 length: 24 amino acids. CDR3 DNA sequence: TGTGCCAGCAGCTTAGTCGTATATGGACACGAAAACGGACTAGCGGATTGGGGGACCGGGGAGCTGTTTTTT. Its translation is CASSLVVYGHENGLADWGTGELFF.

This clonotype was detected only a few times. This sequence joins TRBV10-3 and TRBJ2-5; D unresolved. V gave up 2 bases and J gave up 5 bases, with 12 bases separating them. This CDR3 is 14 amino acids long. CDR1 and CDR2 from the germline V gene are ENHRY and SYGVKD. CDR3 region: CAISELGRRETQYF. CDR3 coding DNA: TGTGCCATCAGTGAGCTGGGTAGGCGGGAGACCCAGTACTTC.